The 23 T cell receptor beta chains below come from one sample, sequenced in a study of siplizumab effects on memory and regulatory T cells. The repertoire was sequenced with immunoSEQ multiplex PCR; TCRdb's copy has only in-frame clones and lacks some. The table includes about 63,000 clones, around four fifths detected once. Sequencing was done on a sample of memory CD4+ T cells sorted from blood. The receptors shown here come from a human donor in good health.

The rearrangement links TRBV10-3 to TRBJ2-5; possible D gene TRBD1, 5 bases. The CDR3 is 13 residues long. In germline, CDR1 is ENHRY, CDR2 SYGVKD. V was cut by 0 bases and J by 9 bases, with 11 bases left in between. CDR3 in DNA: TGTGCCATCAGTGAGTCGGCAGGGCAGGCCCAGTACTTC. Residues: CAISESAGQAQYF.

The CDR3 DNA reads TGTGCCAGCAGTACGCCCTGGGGGCCCTATGGCTACACCTTC. This translates into CASSTPWGPYGYTF. V and J are TRBV6-5 and TRBJ1-2; D possibly corresponds to TRBD1 (6 bases). Germline V gives CDR1 MNHEY, CDR2 SVGAGI. CDR3 length: 14 residues. The V gene lost 5 bases and the J gene lost 4 bases, with 14 bases spanning the gap.

V gene TRBV7-9 combines with J gene TRBJ1-4; TRBD1 is a possible D gene (5 bases). With 5 bases removed from V and 5 bases from J, the gap between germline ends came to 15 bases. Germline V CDR1 and CDR2: SEHNR, FQNEAQ (reference sequence). This CDR3 contains 15 residues. This chain's CDR3 is CASSPSWGGNEKLFF. The CDR3 coding sequence is TGTGCCAGCAGCCCGAGTTGGGGGGGAAATGAAAAACTGTTTTTT.

The chain couples TRBV6-1 to TRBJ2-1; 8 bases fit TRBD1. Germline-derived CDR1 and CDR2 are MNHNS and SASEGT. Trimming removed 2 bases from V and 2 bases from J; junction bases left unmatched: 2. The CDR3 extends over 15 amino acids. CDR3: CASSEQGAAYNEQFF. As DNA, the CDR3 is TGTGCCAGCAGTGAACAGGGGGCCGCCTACAATGAGCAGTTCTTC.

The V call is TRBV15, the J call TRBJ2-1; a possible D gene is TRBD2 (5 bases). From germline, CDR1 is LNHNV and CDR2 YYDKDF (reference sequence). The ends were cut back, 0 bases at V and 6 bases at J, with 15 bases in the middle. The CDR3 is 16 amino acids. CDR3 bases: TGTGCCACCAGCAGAGATAGTAGGGCTAGCTCCAATGAGCAGTTCTTC. As protein: CATSRDSRASSNEQFF.

The chain uses TRBV6-5 and TRBJ2-3; D is undetermined. This CDR3 spans 16 amino acids. Per germline, CDR1 MNHEY and CDR2 SVGAGI. V shed 3 bases and J shed 6 bases, with 19 bases lying between them. CDR3 DNA sequence: TGTGCCAGCAGTTATGGGTCCTCAAATCTTCCGGATACGCAGTATTTT. Translation gives CASSYGSSNLPDTQYF.

This clone was found once. The J gene is TRBJ2-7, the V gene TRBV11-2, with 8 bases identical to TRBD2. Germline V lookup: CDR1 SGHAT, CDR2 FQNNGV. The CDR3 has 16 amino acids. Trimming at V came to 5 bases and at J to 6 bases, leaving 15 bases not matched to a gene. The CDR3 region has the DNA TGTGCCAGCAGCGCCTCACTAGCGGCAGGGTCCCTCGAGCAGTACTTC. The encoded protein is CASSASLAAGSLEQYF.

The CDR3 DNA is TGTGCCAGCACCCCCGGGGGGCGCACAGATACGCAGTATTTT. It translates to CASTPGGRTDTQYF. The chain joins TRBV6-5 to TRBJ2-3; D may be TRBD2 (7 bases). In germline, CDR1 is MNHEY, CDR2 SVGAGI. Between the trimmed V and J ends, which lost 7 bases and 1 base, there was a span of 12 bases. This CDR3 has 14 amino acids.

In nucleotides, the CDR3 is TGCGCCAGCAGTGCCATAGAATCCTACGAGCAGTACTTC. As protein: CASSAIESYEQYF. The chain is built from TRBV10-2 and TRBJ2-7; D call uncertain. The CDR3 contains 13 residues. The germline gives CDR1 WSHSY, CDR2 SAAADI. V was pared by 4 bases and J by 1 base, with 8 bases between.

This chain links TRBV5-1 with TRBJ1-1; D remains ambiguous. V shed 0 bases and J shed 1 base, with 10 bases lying between them. The CDR3 is made up of 15 amino acids. Looked up from germline, CDR1 is SGHRS and CDR2 is YFSETQ. CDR3 sequence: CASSLGVVGNTEAFF. The CDR3 DNA sequence: TGCGCCAGCAGCTTGGGGGTGGTGGGGAACACTGAAGCTTTCTTT.

This rearrangement joins TRBV6-5 to TRBJ1-2; tentatively, D is TRBD1 (6 bases). Trimming removed 4 bases at V and 4 bases at J, with 13 bases between. The CDR3 is 14 residues long. CDR1 and CDR2 from the germline V gene are MNHEY and SVGAGI. CDR3 protein: CASSWQGQSYGYTF. In nucleotides, the CDR3 is TGTGCCAGCAGTTGGCAGGGGCAGTCCTATGGCTACACCTTC.

The chain employs TRBV5-1 and TRBJ2-1, with 7 bases fitting TRBD2. V shed 3 bases, J shed 0 bases, and the junction held 6 bases outside the gene matches. Germline CDR1 and CDR2: SGHRS and YFSETQ. The length of the CDR3 is 16 residues. CDR3 sequence: CASSSLRGSSYNEQFF. The CDR3 nucleotides read TGCGCCAGCAGCTCCTTGCGGGGGAGCTCCTACAATGAGCAGTTCTTC.

In DNA, the CDR3 is TGTGCCAGCAGCATCTCCTACGAGCAGTACTTC. Residues: CASSISYEQYF. V gene TRBV7-9 combines with J gene TRBJ2-7; no firm D call. The CDR3 spans 11 residues. Germline loops: CDR1 SEHNR, CDR2 FQNEAQ (reference sequence). With 5 bases removed from V and 0 bases from J, the gap between germline ends came to 2 bases.

J is TRBJ2-1 and V is TRBV7-9; 11 bases are shared with TRBD2. Unmatched junction bases numbered 2, after V lost 3 bases and J lost 4 bases. Germline values: CDR1 SEHNR, CDR2 FQNEAQ (reference sequence). The CDR3 has 15 amino acids. This CDR3 is CASSLTSGTYNEQFF. The CDR3 bases are TGTGCCAGCAGCTTGACTAGCGGGACGTACAATGAGCAGTTCTTC.

The chain carries TRBV10-1 and TRBJ2-7, with 10 positions matching TRBD2. Losses at the gene ends were 4 bases for V and 3 bases for J; bases not matched to a gene: 6. The length of the CDR3 is 15 residues. The germline V gene encodes CDR1 WNHNN and CDR2 SYGVQD (reference sequence). The DNA of the CDR3 is TGCGCCAGCAGTGGGTCGCTAGCGGGAGACTACGAGCAGTACTTC. Its protein product is CASSGSLAGDYEQYF.

The chain has TRBV5-1 and TRBJ2-5; weak D call: TRBD2 (5 bases). Trimming took off 3 bases at V and 5 bases at J, with 17 bases between the two ends. Germline V gene data show CDR1 as SGHRS and CDR2 as YFSETQ. The CDR3 loop spans 15 amino acids. CDR3 bases: TGCGCCAGCAGCTCCACAGCTCGGGGAGCGGAGACCCAGTACTTC. Its translation is CASSSTARGAETQYF.

The rearrangement joins TRBV10-2 to TRBJ2-1; 13 bases match TRBD2. V gave up 6 bases and J gave up 8 bases; unmatched junction bases: 4. Germline-derived CDR1 and CDR2 are WSHSY and SAAADI. The CDR3 spans 14 residues. The CDR3 DNA reads as TGCGCCAGCAGCGGACTAGCGGGAGTATATGAGCAGTTCTTC. Translating gives CASSGLAGVYEQFF.

The chain has TRBV6-5 and TRBJ1-2, with unresolved D. The ends were cut back, 2 bases at V and 3 bases at J, with 10 bases in the middle. This CDR3 comprises 14 residues. In germline, CDR1 is MNHEY, CDR2 SVGAGI. CDR3 sequence reads: CASSYGQSHYGYTF. The CDR3 DNA sequence: TGTGCCAGCAGTTACGGGCAGTCCCACTATGGCTACACCTTC.

The rearrangement links TRBV19 to TRBJ2-1, with 8 nucleotides matching TRBD2. The germline V gene has CDR1 LNHDA and CDR2 SQIVND (reference sequence). V was clipped by 3 bases and J by 10 bases; unmatched bases: 11. The length of the CDR3 is 15 residues. This chain's CDR3 is CASSIPAGTRWEQFF. CDR3 DNA: TGTGCCAGTAGTATTCCAGCCGGGACTAGGTGGGAGCAGTTCTTC.

The chain couples TRBV11-2 to TRBJ2-1; D is ambiguous. The length of the CDR3 is 14 residues. V lost 1 base and J lost 7, with 11 bases in between. CDR1 and CDR2 from the germline V gene are SGHAT and FQNNGV. The CDR3 loop is CASSLVGSRNEQFF. The CDR3 bases are TGTGCCAGCAGCTTAGTTGGTAGCAGGAATGAGCAGTTCTTC.

J is TRBJ2-3 and V is TRBV10-3, with D maybe TRBD2 (7 bases). CDR1 and CDR2 (germline): ENHRY, SYGVKD. V lost 6 bases to trimming and J lost 0 bases, with 16 bases between them. The CDR3 is 16 residues long. In DNA, the CDR3 is TGTGCCATCAGCAGGGGAGGGTATCCTAGCACAGATACGCAGTATTTT. This codes for CAISRGGYPSTDTQYF.

The rearrangement joins TRBV28 to TRBJ1-1; D might be TRBD1 (5 bases). The V end lost 5 bases, the J end lost 6 bases, and 16 bases lay between the germline ends. The CDR3 is made up of 14 amino acids. Germline values: CDR1 MDHEN, CDR2 SYDVKM. The CDR3 DNA reads TGTGCCAGCAGTCTCCATACCGACAGTTCTGAAGCTTTCTTT. Its translation: CASSLHTDSSEAFF.

The V gene is TRBV29-1, the J gene TRBJ1-2, with D possibly being TRBD1 (5 bases). Germline CDR1 and CDR2: SQVTM and ANQGSEA. Trimming removed 6 bases from V and 4 bases from J, with 12 bases in between. The CDR3 covers 12 residues. CDR3 coding DNA: TGCAGCGTGGGGGGACTCACCTATGGCTACACCTTC. Protein: CSVGGLTYGYTF.